This TCR beta chain was captured in a study of blood T cell repertoires in COVID-19. Germline CDR1 SGHTA, CDR2 FQGNSA. V gave up 5 bases and J gave up 2 bases, with 21 bases separating them. The CDR3 has 17 residues. This clone came up a few times. Method: immunoSEQ multiplex PCR; TCRdb's copy keeps in-frame clones and lacks some. The repertoire holds approximately 150,000 clones, with 85% to 90% as singletons. The source material was peripheral blood. The clonotype was recovered from a woman in her forties or fifties with active or convalescent COVID-19. J is TRBJ2-5 and V is TRBV7-2; D unresolved. The CDR3, as DNA: TGTGCCAGCAGCCGCCGGATGACTCTTAGAGAACAAGAGACCCAGTACTTC. As protein: CASSRRMTLREQETQYF.